The clone carrying this T cell receptor beta chain has ten or more counts. Its antigen is as yet unknown. The data are from a study of regulatory T cells in long-lasting Graves disease. Overall study findings and caveats: It was peripheral blood alone, not thyroid tissue, that was studied. Persistent cases favored TRBV28, TRBJ1-2 and TRBJ2-5.

Combining iRepertoire HTBI primers with Arm-PCR of CDR3 regions, the authors built TCR beta libraries. TCRdb re-called the multiplex PCR reads with MiXCR, one entry per CDR3 protein. The table lists about 430,000 distinct CDR3 sequences, 20% to 25% of them singletons. The time point here: persistent/refractory GD, antithyroid drugs over 5 years with positive TRAb. The TCR library was made from RNA that had been extracted from PBMCs in TRIzol. Germline V lookup: CDR1 DFQATT, CDR2 SNEGSKA (reference sequence). Trimming stripped 4 bases from V and 1 base from J, with 13 bases between. This CDR3 has 14 residues.

The sequences come from peripheral blood mononuclear cells (PBMCs), collected when the disease was refractory, from a patient treated with antithyroid drugs. This rearrangement joins TRBV20-1 to TRBJ2-5, with D possibly matching TRBD2 (5 bases). The TCR was taken from a female donor with Graves disease. CDR3 loop: CSAIPRTGQETQYF. The CDR3 DNA is TGCAGTGCTATCCCACGGACTGGCCAAGAGACCCAGTACTTC.